This T cell receptor beta chain was retrieved from a study of blood T cell repertoires in COVID-19. Across the whole study: Spain, Italy and the United States supplied samples that represented acute and convalescent COVID-19. In each case, the material was cDNA or gDNA derived from T cells, B-cell-depleted T cells, or PBMCs.

This clone was counted many times. Libraries were prepared by immunoSEQ multiplex PCR; TCRdb keeps only in-frame clonotypes and omits some of them. The profile shows a few hundred thousand clones, approximately 85% of them singletons. The germline V gene has CDR1 GTSNPN and CDR2 SVGIG (reference sequence). The CDR3 covers 13 residues. V was clipped by 3 bases and J by 7 bases, with 15 bases between them. This TCR was sampled from a woman in her seventies with acute or convalescent COVID-19. Sample: peripheral blood. V and J are TRBV30 and TRBJ1-2; maybe TRBD1 (6 bases). CDR3: CAWRTGGRGGYTF. CDR3 coding DNA: TGTGCCTGGAGGACGGGGGGGCGCGGTGGCTACACCTTC.